This TCR beta chain was found in a study of early T cells in non-severe SARS-CoV-2 infection. V was pared by 5 bases and J by 7 bases, with 9 bases between. The CDR3 is made up of 12 amino acids. Per the germline V gene, CDR1 is SGHVS and CDR2 is FQNEAQ. MiXCR, run by TCRdb on the 5' RACE reads, gives a single entry per CDR3 protein. The repertoire holds tens of thousands of distinct CDR3 sequences, with about 10% as singletons. This clonotype was detected a few times. Sequenced material: whole blood. The sequence was collected from an adult who was a healthcare worker with PCR-confirmed SARS-CoV-2 infection or an uninfected control (not recorded which). This chain uses TRBV7-8 with TRBJ1-5; D gene ambiguous. The CDR3 nucleotides are TGTGCCAGCAGCCCAGTTGCCCAGCCCCAGCATTTT. Its translation is CASSPVAQPQHF.